This T cell receptor beta chain was retrieved from a study of vaccination and CD4 T cells after COVID-19. Described treatment: roughly 11-day PBMC culture with coronavirus spike peptide pools or control peptides (ViraFEST assay). ViraFEST used peptide pools to expand antigen-specific T cells, then sequenced TCRs. The trim removed 3 bases at V and 7 bases at J, leaving 7 bases unmatched. This CDR3 is 15 amino acids long. The germline CDR1 and CDR2 sequences are KGHSH and LQKENI. The Oncomine TCR Beta short-read assay sequenced DNA from cultured CD4+ T cells. The genomic DNA was obtained from cultured CD4+ T cells by extraction with the QIAamp micro DNA kit. TCRdb ran MiXCR on the PCR reads and lists one entry per CDR3 protein. The sample has about 10,000 distinct CDR3 sequences; about four fifths are singletons. This clonotype was detected only once. Its antigen remains unknown.

Source material: CD4+ T cells from blood, cultured in vitro. The rearrangement uses TRBV18 and TRBJ2-7, with 12 bases matching TRBD2. The receptor's source is a human donor who had recovered from COVID-19. Here the CDR3 reads CASSPLGLAGREQYF. The CDR3 bases are TGTGCCAGCTCACCCCTCGGACTAGCGGGGCGGGAGCAGTACTTC.